Following are 8 T cell receptor beta chains from one sample sequenced in a study of sequential checkpoint blockade in melanoma. As to treatment: randomized to nivolumab then ipilimumab (arm A) or the reverse (arm B). Profiled with immunoSEQ multiplex PCR; TCRdb holds only in-frame clones, not every one. This table holds tens of thousands of clones, roughly 88% found once. Here the sequenced sample was CD8+ T cells sorted from blood (inferred from file names), taken from a patient given nivolumab and ipilimumab in sequence. Receptors originate from a human donor with melanoma.

This chain connects TRBV27 to TRBJ1-5; D possibly corresponds to TRBD1 (5 bases). Per germline, CDR1 MNHEY and CDR2 SMNVEV (reference sequence). The CDR3 contains 15 residues. Between the trimmed V and J ends, which lost 3 bases and 1 base, there was a span of 10 bases. CDR3 nucleotides: TGTGCCAGCAGTTTCGGGGGGGGGAGCAATCAGCCCCAGCATTTT. Amino acids: CASSFGGGSNQPQHF.

This chain joins TRBV4-1 and TRBJ2-7, with 8 bases identical to TRBD2. The ends lost 1 base at V and 2 bases at J; junction bases unmatched: 13. The CDR3 sequence is 18 residues long. In germline, CDR1 is MGHRA, CDR2 YSYEKL. DNA of the CDR3: TGCGCCAGCAGCCAAGTCGAAGGATCTAGCGGGCAAGCCTACGAGCAGTACTTC. It specifies CASSQVEGSSGQAYEQYF.

This sequence joins TRBV10-3 and TRBJ2-7, with 7 bases identical to TRBD1. The ends lost 3 bases at V and 0 bases at J; junction bases unmatched: 8. CDR3 length equals 16 residues. Germline V gene data show CDR1 as ENHRY and CDR2 as SYGVKD. DNA for the CDR3: TGTGCCATCAGTGATATAGGGACAGCCAACTCCTACGAGCAGTACGTC. It encodes CAISDIGTANSYEQYV.

The chain employs TRBV27 and TRBJ2-7, with TRBD2 matching over 8 bases. V was pared by 6 bases and J by 6 bases, with 4 bases of the junction left unmatched. Germline CDR1 MNHEY, CDR2 SMNVEV (reference sequence). The CDR3 length is 12 residues. The CDR3 is CASSGGGIEQYF. Written as DNA, the CDR3 is TGTGCCAGCAGCGGGGGGGGGATCGAGCAGTACTTC.

This clone appeared a single time. The genes are TRBV11-2 and TRBJ2-5; 7 nucleotides align to TRBD2. The DNA end favors TRBJ2-7, so the J call may be wrong. The CDR3 is made up of 15 amino acids. CDR1 is SGHAT and CDR2 is FQNNGV in the germline V gene. The CDR3 sequence: CASSSLGGGPHEQYF. CDR3 nucleotides: TGTGCCAGCAGCTCCTTGGGGGGAGGGCCCCACGAGCAGTACTTC.

The J gene is TRBJ2-1, the V gene TRBV6-6; D gene ambiguous. CDR3 length: 13 residues. V was clipped by 2 bases and J by 7 bases, with 9 bases between them. Germline assignment: CDR1 MNHNY and CDR2 SVGAGI (reference sequence). The CDR3 sequence is CASSYQPVNEQFF. The CDR3 coding sequence is TGTGCCAGCAGTTACCAACCAGTGAATGAGCAGTTCTTC.

This chain uses TRBV2 with TRBJ1-5; 8 bases line up with TRBD1. The V and J ends lost 6 bases and 7 bases, in that order; junction bases with no gene match: 5. This CDR3 has 13 amino acids. The germline V gene encodes CDR1 SNHLY and CDR2 FYNNEI. This CDR3 reads CASRWTGTQPQHF. The CDR3 nucleotides are TGTGCCAGCAGATGGACAGGGACCCAGCCCCAGCATTTT.

This chain links TRBV5-1 with TRBJ1-5; TRBD1 matches at 8 bases. The ends lost 4 bases at V and 2 bases at J; junction bases unmatched: 2. Germline CDR1 reads SGHRS; CDR2 reads YFSETQ. There are 14 residues in the CDR3. CDR3 amino acids: CASSPGGGNQPQHF. The DNA for the CDR3 is TGCGCCAGCAGCCCAGGGGGCGGCAATCAGCCCCAGCATTTT.